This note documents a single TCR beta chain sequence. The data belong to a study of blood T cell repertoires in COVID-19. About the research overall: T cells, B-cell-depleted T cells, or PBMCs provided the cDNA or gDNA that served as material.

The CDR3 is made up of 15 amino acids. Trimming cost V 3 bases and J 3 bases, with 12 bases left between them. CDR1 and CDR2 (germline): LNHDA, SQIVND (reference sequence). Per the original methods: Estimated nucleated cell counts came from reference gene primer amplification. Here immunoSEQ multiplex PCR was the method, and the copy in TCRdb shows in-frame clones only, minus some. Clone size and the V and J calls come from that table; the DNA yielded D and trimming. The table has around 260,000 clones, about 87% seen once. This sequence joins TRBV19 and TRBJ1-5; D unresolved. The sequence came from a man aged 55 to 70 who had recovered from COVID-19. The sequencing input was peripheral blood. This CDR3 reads CASSIDPGTNQPQHF. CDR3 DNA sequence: TGTGCCAGTAGTATTGACCCAGGAACCAATCAGCCCCAGCATTTT.